This T cell receptor beta chain emerged from a study of blood T cell repertoires in COVID-19. Looking at the study overall: Samples of COVID-19 (acute and convalescent) were obtained from the United States, Italy and Spain.

Germline V gene sequence: CDR1 LGHNA, CDR2 YNFKEQ. The CDR3 is 16 amino acids. Trimming stripped 0 bases from V and 4 bases from J, with 13 bases between. The authors' processing: By means of reference gene primer amplification, nucleated cell counts were estimated. The repertoire was sequenced with immunoSEQ multiplex PCR; TCRdb's copy has only in-frame clones and lacks some. Clonal size and the V and J genes are those of that table, whereas D and trimming came from the DNA. Counted here are about 390,000 clones, around 87% occurring once; the ten biggest clones make up approximately 2.4%. Source material: peripheral blood. The TCR was taken from a woman aged 55-69 years with COVID-19, enrolled during active disease. The V gene is TRBV4-2, the J gene TRBJ1-5; maybe TRBD1 (5 bases). The CDR3 protein is CASSQDGGRANQPQHF. CDR3 nucleotide sequence: TGTGCCAGCAGCCAAGATGGTGGCAGGGCAAATCAGCCCCAGCATTTT.